This T cell receptor beta chain was retrieved from a study of early T cells in non-severe SARS-CoV-2 infection. The germline V gene encodes CDR1 SGHVS and CDR2 FNYEAQ. The CDR3 has 17 amino acids. The J segment lost 7 bases and the V segment lost 0 bases, leaving 11 bases of the junction unmatched. This clonotype was detected only a few times. TCRdb re-called the 5' RACE reads through MiXCR, storing one row per CDR3 protein. The sample lists approximately 65,000 distinct CDR3 sequences; roughly an eighth were seen once. The clonotype originates from an adult who was a healthcare worker with PCR-confirmed SARS-CoV-2 infection or an uninfected control (not recorded which). The sequencing sample was made of whole blood. The chain carries TRBV7-6 and TRBJ1-4, with 7 bases lining up with TRBD1. The CDR3 DNA follows: TGTGCCAGCAGCTTAGCGAGAGGGGGCGACTATGCTGAAAAACTGTTTTTT. Its translation: CASSLARGGDYAEKLFF.